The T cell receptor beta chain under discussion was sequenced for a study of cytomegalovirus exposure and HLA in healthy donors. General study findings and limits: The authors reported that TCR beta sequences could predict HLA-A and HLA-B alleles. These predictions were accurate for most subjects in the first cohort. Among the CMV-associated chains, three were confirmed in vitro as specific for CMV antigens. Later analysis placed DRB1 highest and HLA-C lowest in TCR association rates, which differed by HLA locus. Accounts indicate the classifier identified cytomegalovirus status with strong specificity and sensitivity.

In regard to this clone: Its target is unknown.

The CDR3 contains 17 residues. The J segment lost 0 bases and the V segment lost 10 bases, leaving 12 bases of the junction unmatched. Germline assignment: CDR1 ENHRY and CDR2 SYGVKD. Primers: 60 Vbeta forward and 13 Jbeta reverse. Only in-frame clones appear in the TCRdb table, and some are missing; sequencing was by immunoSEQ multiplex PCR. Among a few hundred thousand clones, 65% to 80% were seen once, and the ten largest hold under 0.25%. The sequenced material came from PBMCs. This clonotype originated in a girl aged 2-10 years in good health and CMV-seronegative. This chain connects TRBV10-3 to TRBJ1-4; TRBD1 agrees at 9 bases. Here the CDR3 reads CATGTGTFDATNEKLFF. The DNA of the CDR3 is TGTGCCACCGGGACAGGGACTTTCGATGCAACTAATGAAAAACTGTTTTTT.